The source of this TCR beta chain is a study of STAT5B mutations in CD4+ large granular lymphocyte leukemia. Study-level findings and limits: 8/27 top patient clones versus 2/35 control clones were TRBV06-family.

Per germline, CDR1 KGHSH and CDR2 LQKENI. Trimming pared 3 bases from V and 5 bases from J, leaving 7 bases between. The length of the CDR3 is 13 residues. Generated by immunoSEQ multiplex PCR, the TCRdb table keeps only in-frame clones and is missing some. This table holds around 47,000 clones, 65% to 85% found once. Note on this clone: Its antigen is currently unknown.

The chain is built from TRBV18 and TRBJ2-2; no definite D call. Sequencing was carried out using CD4+ T cells from blood buffy coats. The receptor was derived from a human donor in good health. The CDR3 bases are TGTGCCAGCTCACCTCGTGGGACCGGGGAGCTGTTTTTT. Translation: CASSPRGTGELFF.